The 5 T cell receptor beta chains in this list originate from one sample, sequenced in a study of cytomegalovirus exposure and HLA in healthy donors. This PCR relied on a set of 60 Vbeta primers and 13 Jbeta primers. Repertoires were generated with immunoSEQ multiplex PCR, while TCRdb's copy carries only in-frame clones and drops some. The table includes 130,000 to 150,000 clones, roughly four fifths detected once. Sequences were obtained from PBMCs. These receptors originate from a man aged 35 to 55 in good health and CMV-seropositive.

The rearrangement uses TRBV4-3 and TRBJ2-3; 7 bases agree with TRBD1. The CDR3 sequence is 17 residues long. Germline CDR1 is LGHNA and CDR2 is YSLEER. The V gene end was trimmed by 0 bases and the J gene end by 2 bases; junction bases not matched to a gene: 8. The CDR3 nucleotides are TGCGCCAGCAGCCAAGATTTAGGGGGCGATATCACAGATACGCAGTATTTT. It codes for CASSQDLGGDITDTQYF.

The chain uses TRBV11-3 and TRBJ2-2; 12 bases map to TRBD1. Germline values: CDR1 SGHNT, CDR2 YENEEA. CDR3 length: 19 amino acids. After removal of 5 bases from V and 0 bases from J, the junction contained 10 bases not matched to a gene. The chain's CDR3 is CASSQGQGAWGANTGELFF. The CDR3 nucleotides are TGTGCCAGCAGCCAGGGACAGGGGGCGTGGGGCGCGAACACCGGGGAGCTGTTTTTT.

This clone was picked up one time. CDR3 amino acids: CASSLREQGSLYEQYF. As DNA, the CDR3 is TGTGCCAGCAGTTTAAGAGAACAGGGGTCTCTCTACGAGCAGTACTTC. The V gene is TRBV28, the J gene TRBJ2-7; 7 nucleotides agree with TRBD1. Germline CDR1 reads MDHEN; CDR2 reads SYDVKM. V gave up 2 bases and J gave up 3 bases; unmatched junction bases: 10. This CDR3 is 16 amino acids long.

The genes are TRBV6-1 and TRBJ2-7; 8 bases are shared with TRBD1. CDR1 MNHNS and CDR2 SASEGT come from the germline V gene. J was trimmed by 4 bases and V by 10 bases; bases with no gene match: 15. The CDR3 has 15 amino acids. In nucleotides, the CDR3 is TGTGCCACCGCCCGAACCGGGACAGGACAATACGAGCAGTACTTC. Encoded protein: CATARTGTGQYEQYF.

The DNA of the CDR3 is TGCGCCAGCAGTGAGCAAAGCGGGAGGCCCTACAATGAGCAGTTCTTC. As protein: CASSEQSGRPYNEQFF. This chain links TRBV10-1 with TRBJ2-1; TRBD2 aligns across 9 bases. The CDR3 has 16 amino acids. Germline V gene lookup returns CDR1 WNHNN and CDR2 SYGVQD (reference sequence). J was trimmed by 2 bases and V by 2 bases; bases with no gene match: 4.